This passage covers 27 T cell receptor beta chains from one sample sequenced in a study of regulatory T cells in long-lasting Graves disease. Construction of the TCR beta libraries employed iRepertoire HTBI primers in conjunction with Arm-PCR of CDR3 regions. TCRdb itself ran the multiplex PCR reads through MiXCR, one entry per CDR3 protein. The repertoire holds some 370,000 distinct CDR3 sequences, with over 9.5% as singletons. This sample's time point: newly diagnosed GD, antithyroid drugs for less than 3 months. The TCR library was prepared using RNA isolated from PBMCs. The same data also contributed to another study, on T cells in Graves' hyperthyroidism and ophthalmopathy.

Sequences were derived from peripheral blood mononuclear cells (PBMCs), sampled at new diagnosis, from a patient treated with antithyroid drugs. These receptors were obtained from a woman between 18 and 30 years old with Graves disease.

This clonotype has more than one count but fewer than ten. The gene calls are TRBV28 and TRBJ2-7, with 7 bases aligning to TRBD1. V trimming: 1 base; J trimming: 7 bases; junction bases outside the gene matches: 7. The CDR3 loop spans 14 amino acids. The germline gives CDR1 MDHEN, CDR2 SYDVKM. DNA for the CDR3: TGTGCCAGCAGTTTATCACAGGGGACGAGGGAGCAGTACTTC. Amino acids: CASSLSQGTREQYF. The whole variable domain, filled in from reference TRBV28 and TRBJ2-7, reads DVKVTQSSRYLVKRTGEKVFLECVQDMDHENMFWYRQDPGLGLRLIYFSYDVKMKEKGDIPEGYSVSREKKERFSLILESASTNQTSMYLCASSLSQGTREQYFGPGTRLTVT.

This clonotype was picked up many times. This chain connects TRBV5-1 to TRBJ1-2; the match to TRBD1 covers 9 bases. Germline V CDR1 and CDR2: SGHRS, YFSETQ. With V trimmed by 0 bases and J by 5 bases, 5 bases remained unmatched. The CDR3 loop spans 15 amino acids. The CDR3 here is CASSLAPGQGYGYTF. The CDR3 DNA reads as TGCGCCAGCAGCTTGGCCCCGGGACAGGGATATGGCTACACCTTC. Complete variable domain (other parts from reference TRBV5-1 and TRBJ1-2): KAGVTQTPRYLIKTRGQQVTLSCSPISGHRSVSWYQQTPGQGLQFLFEYFSETQRNKGNFPGRFSGRQFSNSRSEMNVSTLELGDSALYLCASSLAPGQGYGYTFGSGTRLTVV.

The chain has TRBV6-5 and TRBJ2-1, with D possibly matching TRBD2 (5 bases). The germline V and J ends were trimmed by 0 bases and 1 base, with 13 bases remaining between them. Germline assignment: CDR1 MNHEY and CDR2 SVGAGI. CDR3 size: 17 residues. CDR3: CASSYSTPSWSYNEQFF. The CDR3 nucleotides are TGTGCCAGCAGTTACTCGACGCCTAGCTGGTCCTACAATGAGCAGTTCTTC.

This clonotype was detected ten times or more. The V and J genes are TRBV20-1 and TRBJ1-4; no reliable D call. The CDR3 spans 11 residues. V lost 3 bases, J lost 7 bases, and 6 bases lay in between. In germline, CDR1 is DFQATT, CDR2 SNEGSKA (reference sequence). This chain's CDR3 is CSASGPEKLFF. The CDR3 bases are TGCAGTGCTAGTGGGCCTGAAAAACTGTTTTTT.

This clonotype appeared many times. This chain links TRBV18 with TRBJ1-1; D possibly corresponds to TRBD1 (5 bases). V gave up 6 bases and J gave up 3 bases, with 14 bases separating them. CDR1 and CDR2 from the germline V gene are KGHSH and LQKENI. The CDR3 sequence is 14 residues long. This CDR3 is CASSQTQDYTEAFF. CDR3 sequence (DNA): TGTGCCAGCTCGCAAACACAGGATTACACTGAAGCTTTCTTT.

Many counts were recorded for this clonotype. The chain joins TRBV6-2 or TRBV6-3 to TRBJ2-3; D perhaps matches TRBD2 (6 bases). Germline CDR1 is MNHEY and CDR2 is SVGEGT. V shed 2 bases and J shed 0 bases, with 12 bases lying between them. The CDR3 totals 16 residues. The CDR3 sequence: CASSYPSGDSTDTQYF. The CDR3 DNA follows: TGTGCCAGCAGTTACCCGTCGGGAGATAGCACAGATACGCAGTATTTT.

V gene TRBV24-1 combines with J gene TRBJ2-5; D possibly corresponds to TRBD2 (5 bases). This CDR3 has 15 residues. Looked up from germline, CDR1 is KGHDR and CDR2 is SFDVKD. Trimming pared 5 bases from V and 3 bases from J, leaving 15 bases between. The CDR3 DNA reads TGTGCCACCAGTGTCGACGGGGTTGGCGAAGAGACCCAGTACTTC. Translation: CATSVDGVGEETQYF.

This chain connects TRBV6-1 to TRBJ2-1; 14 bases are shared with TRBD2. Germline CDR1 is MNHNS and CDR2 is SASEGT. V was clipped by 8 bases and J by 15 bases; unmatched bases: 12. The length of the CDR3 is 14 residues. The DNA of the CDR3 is TGTGCCAGCGGCAAGACTAGCGGGAGGGCCTCTCCGTTCTTC. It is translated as CASGKTSGRASPFF.

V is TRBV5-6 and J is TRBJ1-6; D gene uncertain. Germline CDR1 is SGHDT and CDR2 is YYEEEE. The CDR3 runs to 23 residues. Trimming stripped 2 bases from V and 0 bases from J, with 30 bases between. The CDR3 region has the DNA TGTGCCAGCAGCTTATCATTCAACCAAAGGCACAGAGGTATGGGCTCCTATAATTCACCCCTCCACTTT. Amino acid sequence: CASSLSFNQRHRGMGSYNSPLHF.

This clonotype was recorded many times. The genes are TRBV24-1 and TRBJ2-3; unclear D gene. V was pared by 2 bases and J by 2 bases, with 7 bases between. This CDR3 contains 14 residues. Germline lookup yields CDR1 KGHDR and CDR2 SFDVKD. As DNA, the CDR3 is TGTGCCACCAGTGATTCCCCACCCACAGATACGCAGTATTTT. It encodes CATSDSPPTDTQYF.

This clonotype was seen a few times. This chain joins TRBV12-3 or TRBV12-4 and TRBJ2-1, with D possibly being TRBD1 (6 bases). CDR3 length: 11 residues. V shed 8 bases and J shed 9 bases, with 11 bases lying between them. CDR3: CASRGRGEQFF. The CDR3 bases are TGTGCCAGCCGGGGCAGGGGTGAGCAGTTCTTC.

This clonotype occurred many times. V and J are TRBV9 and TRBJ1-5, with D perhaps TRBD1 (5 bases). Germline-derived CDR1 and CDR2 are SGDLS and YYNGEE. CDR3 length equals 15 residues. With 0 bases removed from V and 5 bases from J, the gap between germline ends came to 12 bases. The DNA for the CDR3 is TGTGCCAGCAGCGTAGATCCGACAGTAGATCAGCCCCAGCATTTT. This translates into CASSVDPTVDQPQHF.

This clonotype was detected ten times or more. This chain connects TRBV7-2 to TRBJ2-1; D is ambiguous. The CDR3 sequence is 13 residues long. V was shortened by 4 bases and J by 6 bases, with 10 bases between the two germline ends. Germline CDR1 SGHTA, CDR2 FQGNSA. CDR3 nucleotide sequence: TGTGCCAGCAGCTCCACCTTCGGCAATGAGCAGTTCTTC. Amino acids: CASSSTFGNEQFF.

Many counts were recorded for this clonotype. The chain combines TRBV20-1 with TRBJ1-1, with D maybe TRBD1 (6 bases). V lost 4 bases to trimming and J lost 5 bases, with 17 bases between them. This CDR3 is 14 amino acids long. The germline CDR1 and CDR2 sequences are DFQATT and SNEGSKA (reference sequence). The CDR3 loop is CSAIHLQGSTEAFF. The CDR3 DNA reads TGCAGTGCTATACACCTGCAGGGGTCGACTGAAGCTTTCTTT.

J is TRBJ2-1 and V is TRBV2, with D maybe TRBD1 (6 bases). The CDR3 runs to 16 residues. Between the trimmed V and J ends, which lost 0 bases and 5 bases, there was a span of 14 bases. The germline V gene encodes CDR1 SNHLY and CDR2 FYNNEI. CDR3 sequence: CASSEALWQGNNEQFF. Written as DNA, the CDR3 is TGTGCCAGCAGTGAAGCGCTTTGGCAGGGGAACAATGAGCAGTTCTTC. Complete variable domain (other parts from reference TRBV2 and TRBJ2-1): EPEVTQTPSHQVTQMGQEVILRCVPISNHLYFYWYRQILGQKVEFLVSFYNNEISEKSEIFDDQFSVERPDGSNFTLKIRSTKLEDSAMYFCASSEALWQGNNEQFFGPGTRLTVL.

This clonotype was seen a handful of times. Here the CDR3 DNA reads TGTGCCAGCAGTGTTCGCGGGGAGCTGTTTTTT. This translates into CASSVRGELFF. The chain links TRBV2 to TRBJ2-2; D remains ambiguous. CDR1 is SNHLY, CDR2 FYNNEI, per germline. Trimming took off 4 bases at V and 7 bases at J, with 4 bases between the two ends. CDR3 length: 11 residues. Variable domain in full (rest from reference TRBV2 and TRBJ2-2): EPEVTQTPSHQVTQMGQEVILRCVPISNHLYFYWYRQILGQKVEFLVSFYNNEISEKSEIFDDQFSVERPDGSNFTLKIRSTKLEDSAMYFCASSVRGELFFGEGSRLTVL.

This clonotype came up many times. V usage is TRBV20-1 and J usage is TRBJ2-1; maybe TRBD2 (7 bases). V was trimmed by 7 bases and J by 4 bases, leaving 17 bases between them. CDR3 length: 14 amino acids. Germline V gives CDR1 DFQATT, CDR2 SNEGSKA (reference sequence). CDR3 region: CSGRGEGRYNEQFF. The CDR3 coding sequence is TGCAGTGGGAGGGGGGAGGGCCGTTACAATGAGCAGTTCTTC.

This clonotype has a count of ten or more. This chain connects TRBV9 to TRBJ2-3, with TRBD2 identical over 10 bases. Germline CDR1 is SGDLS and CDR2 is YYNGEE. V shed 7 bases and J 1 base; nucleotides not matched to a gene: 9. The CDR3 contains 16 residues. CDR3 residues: CASSFLSGGGTDTQYF. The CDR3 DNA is TGTGCCAGCTCTTTTTTGAGCGGGGGGGGCACAGATACGCAGTATTTT.

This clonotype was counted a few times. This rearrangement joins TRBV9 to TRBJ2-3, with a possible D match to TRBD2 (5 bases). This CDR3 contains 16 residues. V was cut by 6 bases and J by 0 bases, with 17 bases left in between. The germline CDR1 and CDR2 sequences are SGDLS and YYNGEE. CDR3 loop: CASTTGLIDSTDTQYF. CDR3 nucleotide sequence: TGTGCCAGCACCACTGGACTTATCGATAGCACAGATACGCAGTATTTT.

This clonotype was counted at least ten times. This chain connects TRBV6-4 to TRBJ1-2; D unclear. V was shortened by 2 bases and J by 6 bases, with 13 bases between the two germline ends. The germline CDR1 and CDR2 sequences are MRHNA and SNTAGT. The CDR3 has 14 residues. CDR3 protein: CASSDSSGLDGYTF. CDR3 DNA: TGTGCCAGCAGTGACAGTTCTGGTTTGGATGGCTACACCTTC.

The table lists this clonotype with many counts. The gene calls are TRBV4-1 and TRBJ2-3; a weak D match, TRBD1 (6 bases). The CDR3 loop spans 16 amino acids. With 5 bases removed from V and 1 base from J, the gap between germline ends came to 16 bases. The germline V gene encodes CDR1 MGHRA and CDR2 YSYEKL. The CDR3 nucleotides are TGCGCCAGCAGCTTACGGACAGCCCAGGGCACAGATACGCAGTATTTT. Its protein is CASSLRTAQGTDTQYF.

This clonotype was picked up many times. The CDR3 here is CSATTSGGGINEQFF. In DNA form, the CDR3 reads TGCAGTGCGACGACTAGCGGGGGGGGGATTAATGAGCAGTTCTTC. The chain links TRBV20-1 to TRBJ2-1; 14 nucleotides agree with TRBD2. The CDR3 is 15 residues long. V shed 6 bases, J shed 7 bases, and the junction held 8 bases outside the gene matches. Germline CDR1 reads DFQATT; CDR2 reads SNEGSKA (reference sequence).

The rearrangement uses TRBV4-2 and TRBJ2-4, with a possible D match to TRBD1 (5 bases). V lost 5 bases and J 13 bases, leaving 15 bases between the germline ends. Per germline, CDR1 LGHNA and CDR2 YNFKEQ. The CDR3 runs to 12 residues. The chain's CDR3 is CASSLQDNEQYF. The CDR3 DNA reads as TGTGCCAGCAGCTTACAGGATAATGAGCAGTACTTC.

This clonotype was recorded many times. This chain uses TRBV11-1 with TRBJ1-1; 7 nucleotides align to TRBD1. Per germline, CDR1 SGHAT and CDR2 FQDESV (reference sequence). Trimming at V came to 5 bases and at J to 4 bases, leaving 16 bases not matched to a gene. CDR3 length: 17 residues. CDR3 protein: CASSLEGRGHSPTEAFF. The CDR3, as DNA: TGTGCCAGCAGCCTCGAGGGAAGGGGGCATAGCCCCACTGAAGCTTTCTTT.

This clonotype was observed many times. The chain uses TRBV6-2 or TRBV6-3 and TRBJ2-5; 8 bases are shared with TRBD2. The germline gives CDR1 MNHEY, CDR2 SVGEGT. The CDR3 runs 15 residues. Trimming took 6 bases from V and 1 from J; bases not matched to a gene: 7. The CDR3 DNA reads TGTGCCAGCAGCGCGGGGGGCTCCCTCCAAGAGACCCAGTACTTC. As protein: CASSAGGSLQETQYF.

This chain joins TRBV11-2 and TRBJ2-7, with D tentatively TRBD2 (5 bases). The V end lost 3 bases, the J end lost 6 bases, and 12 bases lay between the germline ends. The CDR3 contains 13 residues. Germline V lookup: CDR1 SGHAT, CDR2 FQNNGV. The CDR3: CASSFFGISEQYV. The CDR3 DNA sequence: TGTGCCAGCAGCTTTTTCGGGATCTCCGAGCAGTACGTC.

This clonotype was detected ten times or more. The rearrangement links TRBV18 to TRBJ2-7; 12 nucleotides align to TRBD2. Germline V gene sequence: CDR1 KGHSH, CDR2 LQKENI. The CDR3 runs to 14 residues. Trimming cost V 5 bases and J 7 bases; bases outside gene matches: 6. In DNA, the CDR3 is TGTGCCAGCTCATCCGCTAGCGGGGGGGCGGAGCAGTACGTC. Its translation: CASSSASGGAEQYV.